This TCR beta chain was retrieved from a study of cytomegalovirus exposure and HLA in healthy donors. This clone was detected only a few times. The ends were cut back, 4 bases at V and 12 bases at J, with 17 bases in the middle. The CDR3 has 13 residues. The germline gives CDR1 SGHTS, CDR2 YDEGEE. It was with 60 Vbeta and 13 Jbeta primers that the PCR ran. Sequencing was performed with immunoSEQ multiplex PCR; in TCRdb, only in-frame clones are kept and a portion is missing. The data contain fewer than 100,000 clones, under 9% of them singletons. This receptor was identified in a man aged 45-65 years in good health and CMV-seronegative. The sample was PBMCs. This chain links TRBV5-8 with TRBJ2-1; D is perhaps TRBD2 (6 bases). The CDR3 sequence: CASSPGLFKVQFF. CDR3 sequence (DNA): TGTGCCAGCAGCCCGGGACTCTTCAAGGTGCAGTTCTTC.